This TCR beta chain is from a study of blood T cell repertoires in COVID-19. The overall study: The United States, Italy and Spain supplied acute and convalescent COVID-19 samples. In each case, the material was cDNA or gDNA derived from T cells, B-cell-depleted T cells, or PBMCs.

Germline V gene sequence: CDR1 SGHVS, CDR2 FNYEAQ. This CDR3 is built from 17 residues. After removal of 4 bases from V and 6 bases from J, the junction contained 12 bases not matched to a gene. Original processing notes: By means of reference gene primer amplification, nucleated cell counts were estimated. This table comes from immunoSEQ multiplex PCR, and its TCRdb copy is limited to in-frame clones, with some not included. The V and J calls and the clone size are those of that table, but D and trimming were determined from the DNA. The sample carries about 120,000 clones, about 89% recorded once. Source material: peripheral blood. The receptor was derived from a woman in her 70s with acute or convalescent COVID-19. The J gene is TRBJ2-2, the V gene TRBV7-6; 9 bases map to TRBD2. This chain's CDR3 is CASSSSWAGGPAGELFF. Here the CDR3 DNA reads TGTGCCAGCAGCTCCTCCTGGGCGGGGGGGCCTGCCGGGGAGCTGTTTTTT.